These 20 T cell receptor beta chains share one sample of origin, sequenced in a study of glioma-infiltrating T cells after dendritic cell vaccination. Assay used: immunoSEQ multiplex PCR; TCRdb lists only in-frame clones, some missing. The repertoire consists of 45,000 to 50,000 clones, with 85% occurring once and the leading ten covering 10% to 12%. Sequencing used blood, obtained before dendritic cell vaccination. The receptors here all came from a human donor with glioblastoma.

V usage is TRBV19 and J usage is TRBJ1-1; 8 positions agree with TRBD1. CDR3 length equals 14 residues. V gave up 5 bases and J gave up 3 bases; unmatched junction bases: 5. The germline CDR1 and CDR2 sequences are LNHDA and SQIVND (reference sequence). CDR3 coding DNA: TGTGCCAGTAGTGCCAGGGGGCTTGACACTGAAGCTTTCTTT. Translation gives CASSARGLDTEAFF.

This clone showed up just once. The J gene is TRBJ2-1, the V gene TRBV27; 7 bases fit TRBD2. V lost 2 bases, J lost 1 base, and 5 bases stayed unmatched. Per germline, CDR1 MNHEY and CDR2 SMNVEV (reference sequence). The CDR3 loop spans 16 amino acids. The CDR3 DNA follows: TGTGCCAGCAGTTTAACCTCGGGGGGTTCCTACAATGAGCAGTTCTTC. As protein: CASSLTSGGSYNEQFF.

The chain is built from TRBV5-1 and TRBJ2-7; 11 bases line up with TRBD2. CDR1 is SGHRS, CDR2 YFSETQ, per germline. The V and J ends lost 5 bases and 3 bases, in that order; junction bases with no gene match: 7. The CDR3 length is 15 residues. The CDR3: CASSSGTSGNYEQYF. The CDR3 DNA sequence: TGCGCCAGCAGTTCTGGGACTAGCGGAAACTACGAGCAGTACTTC.

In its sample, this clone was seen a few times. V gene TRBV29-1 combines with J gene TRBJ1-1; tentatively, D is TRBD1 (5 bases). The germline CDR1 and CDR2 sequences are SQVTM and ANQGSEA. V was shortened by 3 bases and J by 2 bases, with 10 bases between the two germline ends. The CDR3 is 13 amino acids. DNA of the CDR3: TGCAGCGTTGAGGCTGACAGTAACACTGAAGCTTTCTTT. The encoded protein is CSVEADSNTEAFF.

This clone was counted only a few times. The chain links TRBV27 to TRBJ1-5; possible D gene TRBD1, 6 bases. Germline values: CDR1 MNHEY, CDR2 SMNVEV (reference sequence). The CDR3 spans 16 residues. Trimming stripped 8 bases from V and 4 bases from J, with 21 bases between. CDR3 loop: CASGSSGTLINQPQHF. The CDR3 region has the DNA TGTGCCAGCGGTTCCTCCGGGACACTAATTAATCAGCCCCAGCATTTT.

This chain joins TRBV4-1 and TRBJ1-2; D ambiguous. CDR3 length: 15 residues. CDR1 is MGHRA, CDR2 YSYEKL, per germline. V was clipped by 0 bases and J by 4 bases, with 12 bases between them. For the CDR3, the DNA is TGCGCCAGCAGCCAAGATAATACAGTTTTCTATGGCTACACCTTC. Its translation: CASSQDNTVFYGYTF.

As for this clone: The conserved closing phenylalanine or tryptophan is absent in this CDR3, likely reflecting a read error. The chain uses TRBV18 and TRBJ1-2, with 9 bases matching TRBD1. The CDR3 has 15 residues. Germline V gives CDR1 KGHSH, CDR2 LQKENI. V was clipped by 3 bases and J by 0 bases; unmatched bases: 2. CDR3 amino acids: CASSPRTGANYGYTS. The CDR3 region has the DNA TGTGCCAGCTCACCGCGGACAGGGGCTAACTATGGCTACACCTCC.

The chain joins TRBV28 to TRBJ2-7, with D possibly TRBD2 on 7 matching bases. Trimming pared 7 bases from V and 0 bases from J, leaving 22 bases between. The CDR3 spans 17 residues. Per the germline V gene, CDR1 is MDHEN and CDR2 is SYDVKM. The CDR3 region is CASMGISGGRYSYEQYF. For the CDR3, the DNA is TGTGCCAGCATGGGGATTTCGGGGGGCCGTTACTCCTACGAGCAGTACTTC.

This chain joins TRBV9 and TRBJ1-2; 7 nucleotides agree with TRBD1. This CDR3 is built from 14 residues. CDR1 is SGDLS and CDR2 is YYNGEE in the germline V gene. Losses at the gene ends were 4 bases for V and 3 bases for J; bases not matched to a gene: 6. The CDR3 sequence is CASSSAGTDYGYTF. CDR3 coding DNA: TGTGCCAGCAGCTCGGCCGGGACAGACTATGGCTACACCTTC.

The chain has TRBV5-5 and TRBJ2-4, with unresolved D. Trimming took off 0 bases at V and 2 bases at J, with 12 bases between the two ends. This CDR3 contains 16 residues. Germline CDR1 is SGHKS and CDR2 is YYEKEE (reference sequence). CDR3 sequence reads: CASSLGFGSTKNIQYF. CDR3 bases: TGTGCCAGCAGCTTGGGGTTTGGTTCTACCAAAAACATTCAGTACTTC.

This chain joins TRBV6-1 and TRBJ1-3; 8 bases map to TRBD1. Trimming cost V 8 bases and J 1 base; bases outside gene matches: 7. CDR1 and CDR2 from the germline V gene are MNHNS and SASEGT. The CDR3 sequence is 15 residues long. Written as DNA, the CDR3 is TGTGCCAGCCGAACGACAGGGGAATCTGGAAACACCATATATTTT. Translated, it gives CASRTTGESGNTIYF.

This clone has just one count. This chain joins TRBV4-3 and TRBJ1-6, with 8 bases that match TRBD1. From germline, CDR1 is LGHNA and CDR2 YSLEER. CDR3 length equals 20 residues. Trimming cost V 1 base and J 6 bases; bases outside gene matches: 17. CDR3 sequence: CASSQGNPDRDSLRNSPLHF. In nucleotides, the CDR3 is TGCGCCAGCAGCCAAGGGAACCCGGACAGGGATTCGTTGCGTAATTCACCCCTCCACTTT.

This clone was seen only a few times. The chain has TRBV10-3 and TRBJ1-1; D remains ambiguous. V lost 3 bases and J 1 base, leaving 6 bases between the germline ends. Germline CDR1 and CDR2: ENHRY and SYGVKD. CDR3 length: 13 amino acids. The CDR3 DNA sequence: TGTGCCATCAGTGATGACAAGAACACTGAAGCTTTCTTT. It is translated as CAISDDKNTEAFF.

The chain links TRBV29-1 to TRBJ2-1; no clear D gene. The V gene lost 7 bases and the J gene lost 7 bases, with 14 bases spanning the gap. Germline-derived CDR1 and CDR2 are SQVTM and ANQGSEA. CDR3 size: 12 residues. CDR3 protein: CSGLASWNEQFF. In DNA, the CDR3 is TGCAGCGGTCTGGCCAGTTGGAATGAGCAGTTCTTC.

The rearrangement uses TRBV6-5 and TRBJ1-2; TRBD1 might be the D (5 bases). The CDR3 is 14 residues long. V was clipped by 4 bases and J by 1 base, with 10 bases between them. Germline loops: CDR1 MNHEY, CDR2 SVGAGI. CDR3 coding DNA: TGTGCCAGCAGTTTCCTCGGGGGTAACTATGGCTACACCTTC. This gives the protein CASSFLGGNYGYTF.

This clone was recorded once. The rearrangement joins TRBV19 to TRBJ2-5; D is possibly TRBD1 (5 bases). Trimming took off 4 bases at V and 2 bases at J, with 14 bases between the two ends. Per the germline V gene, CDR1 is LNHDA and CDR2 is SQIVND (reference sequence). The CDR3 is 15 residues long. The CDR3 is CASSKRQTRQETQYF. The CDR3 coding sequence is TGTGCCAGTAGTAAAAGACAGACAAGACAAGAGACCCAGTACTTC.

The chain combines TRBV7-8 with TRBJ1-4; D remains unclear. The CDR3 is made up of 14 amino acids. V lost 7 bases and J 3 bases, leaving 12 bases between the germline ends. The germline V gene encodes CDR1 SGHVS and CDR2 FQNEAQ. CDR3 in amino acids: CASTPGLANEKLFF. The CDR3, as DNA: TGTGCCAGCACTCCAGGATTAGCTAATGAAAAACTGTTTTTT.

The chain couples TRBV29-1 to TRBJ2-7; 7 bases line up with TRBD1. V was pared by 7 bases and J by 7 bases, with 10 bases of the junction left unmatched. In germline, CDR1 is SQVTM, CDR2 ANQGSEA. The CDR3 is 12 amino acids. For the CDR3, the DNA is TGCAGCGCGGGACAGATGAGTGGGGAGCAGTACTTC. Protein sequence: CSAGQMSGEQYF.

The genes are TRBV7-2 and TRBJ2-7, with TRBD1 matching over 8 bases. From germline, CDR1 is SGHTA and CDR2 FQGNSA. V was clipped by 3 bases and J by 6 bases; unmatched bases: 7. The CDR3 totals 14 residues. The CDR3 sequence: CASSLQTGGGEQYF. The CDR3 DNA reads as TGTGCCAGCAGCTTGCAAACAGGGGGTGGCGAGCAGTACTTC.

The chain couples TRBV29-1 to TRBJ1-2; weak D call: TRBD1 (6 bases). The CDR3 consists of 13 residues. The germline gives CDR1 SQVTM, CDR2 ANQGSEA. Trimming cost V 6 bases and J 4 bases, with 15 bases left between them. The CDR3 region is CSVGDTGAYGYTF. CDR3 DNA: TGCAGCGTGGGGGACACCGGGGCCTATGGCTACACCTTC.